This TCR beta chain was obtained from a study of Graves' ophthalmopathy and Graves' hyperthyroidism. Study conclusions and caveats: Predictions made by the model for ophthalmopathy progression reached 70% to 71% sensitivity and almost 75% specificity.

This clonotype was counted only a few times. Its matching antigen is unknown. This CDR3 has 15 residues. With 2 bases removed from V and 5 bases from J, the gap between germline ends came to 15 bases. Germline-derived CDR1 and CDR2 are LGHNA and YSLEER. Using RNA transcripts, the TCR beta CDR3 regions were amplified. The workflow started with a first-round RT-PCR run with HTBI primers and then moved on to a second-round multiplex PCR. TCRdb used MiXCR to reprocess the multiplex PCR reads, holding one entry per CDR3 protein. The sample consists of over a million distinct CDR3 sequences, approximately 35% of them appearing once.

The genes are TRBV4-3 and TRBJ2-5; a weak D match, TRBD1 (6 bases). This receptor was taken from an adult man with Graves' hyperthyroidism. Sequencing was done on a sample of peripheral blood or thyroid tissue (not recorded which). The CDR3 nucleotides are TGCGCCAGCAGCCAAAAGGGGGTTTGGCGGGAGACCCAGTACTTC. Protein sequence: CASSQKGVWRETQYF.